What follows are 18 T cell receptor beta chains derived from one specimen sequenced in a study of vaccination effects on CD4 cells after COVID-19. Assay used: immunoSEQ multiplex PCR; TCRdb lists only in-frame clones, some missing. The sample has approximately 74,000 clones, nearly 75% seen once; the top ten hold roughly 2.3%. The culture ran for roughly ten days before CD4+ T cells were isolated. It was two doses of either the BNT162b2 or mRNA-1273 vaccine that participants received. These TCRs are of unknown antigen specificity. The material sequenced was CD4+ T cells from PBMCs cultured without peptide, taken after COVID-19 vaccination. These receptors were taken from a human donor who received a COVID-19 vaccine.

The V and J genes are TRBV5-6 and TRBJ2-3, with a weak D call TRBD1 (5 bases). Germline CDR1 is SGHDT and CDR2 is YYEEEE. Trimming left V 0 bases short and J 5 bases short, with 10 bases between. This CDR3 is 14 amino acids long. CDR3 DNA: TGTGCCAGCAGCTTGGTGGCTAGGGGAGATACGCAGTATTTT. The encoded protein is CASSLVARGDTQYF.

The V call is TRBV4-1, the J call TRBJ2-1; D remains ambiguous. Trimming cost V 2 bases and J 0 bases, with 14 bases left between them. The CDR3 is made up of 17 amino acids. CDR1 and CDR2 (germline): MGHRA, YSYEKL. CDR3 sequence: CASSQPASLGSYNEQFF. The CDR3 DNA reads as TGCGCCAGCAGCCAACCCGCAAGCCTGGGCTCCTACAATGAGCAGTTCTTC.

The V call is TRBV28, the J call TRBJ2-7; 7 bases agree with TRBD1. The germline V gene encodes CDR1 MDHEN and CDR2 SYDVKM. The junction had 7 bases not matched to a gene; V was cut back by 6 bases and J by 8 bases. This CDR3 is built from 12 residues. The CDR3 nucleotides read TGTGCCAGCAGCTTTTTACAGGGGCAGCAGTACGTC. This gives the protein CASSFLQGQQYV.

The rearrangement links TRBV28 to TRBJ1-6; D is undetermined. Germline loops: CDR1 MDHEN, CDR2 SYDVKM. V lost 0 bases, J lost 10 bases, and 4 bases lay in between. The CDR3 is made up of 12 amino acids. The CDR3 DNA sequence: TGTGCCAGCAGTTTATGGAGCTCACCCCTCCACTTT. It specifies CASSLWSSPLHF.

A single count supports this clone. CDR3 protein: CATNRDINEKLFF. In nucleotides, the CDR3 is TGTGCCACAAACCGGGATATTAATGAAAAACTGTTTTTT. The chain has TRBV10-3 and TRBJ1-4; D gene uncertain. V gave up 10 bases and J gave up 4 bases, with 13 bases separating them. The CDR3 is 13 amino acids. Germline CDR1 and CDR2: ENHRY and SYGVKD.

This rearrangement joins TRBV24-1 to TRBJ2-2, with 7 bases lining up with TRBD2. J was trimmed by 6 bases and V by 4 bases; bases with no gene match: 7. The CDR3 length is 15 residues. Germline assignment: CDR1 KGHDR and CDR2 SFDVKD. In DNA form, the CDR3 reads TGTGCCACCAGTGAACTTGGGGGGGGGTCCGGGGAGCTGTTTTTT. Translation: CATSELGGGSGELFF.

The CDR3 nucleotides are TGTGCCACCAGCAGAGATTGGGGCGGATACAATGAGCAGTTCTTC. It yields the protein CATSRDWGGYNEQFF. The chain couples TRBV15 to TRBJ2-1; TRBD1 is a possible D gene (5 bases). The CDR3 contains 15 residues. The V and J ends lost 0 bases and 4 bases respectively, with 10 bases between them. Germline V gene data show CDR1 as LNHNV and CDR2 as YYDKDF (reference sequence).

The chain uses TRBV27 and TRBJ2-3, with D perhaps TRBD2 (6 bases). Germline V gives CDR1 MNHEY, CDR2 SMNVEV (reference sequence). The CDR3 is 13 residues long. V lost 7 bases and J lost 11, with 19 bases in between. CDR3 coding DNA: TGTGCCAGCACCATAAATAGACTAGGGGTGCAGTATTTT. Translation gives CASTINRLGVQYF.

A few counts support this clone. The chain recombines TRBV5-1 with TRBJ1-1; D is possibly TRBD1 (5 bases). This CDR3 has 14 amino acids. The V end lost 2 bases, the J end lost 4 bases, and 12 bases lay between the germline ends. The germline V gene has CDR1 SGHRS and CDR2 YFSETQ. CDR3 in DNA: TGCGCCAGCAGCTTAGCACAGGCAAGCACTGAAGCTTTCTTT. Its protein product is CASSLAQASTEAFF.

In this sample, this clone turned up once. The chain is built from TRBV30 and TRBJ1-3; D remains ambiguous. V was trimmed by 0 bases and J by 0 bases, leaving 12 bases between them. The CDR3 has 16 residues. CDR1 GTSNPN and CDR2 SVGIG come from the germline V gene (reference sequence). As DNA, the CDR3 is TGTGCCTGGAGTGTAGTGGGGATAGCCTCTGGAAACACCATATATTTT. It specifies CAWSVVGIASGNTIYF.

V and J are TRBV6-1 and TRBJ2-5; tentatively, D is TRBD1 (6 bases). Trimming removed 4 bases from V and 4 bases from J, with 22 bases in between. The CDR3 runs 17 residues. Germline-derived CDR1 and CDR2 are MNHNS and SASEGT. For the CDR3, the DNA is TGTGCCAGCAGTGCGTTGAGGGATGGGAGCAGGGGAGAGACCCAGTACTTC. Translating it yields CASSALRDGSRGETQYF.

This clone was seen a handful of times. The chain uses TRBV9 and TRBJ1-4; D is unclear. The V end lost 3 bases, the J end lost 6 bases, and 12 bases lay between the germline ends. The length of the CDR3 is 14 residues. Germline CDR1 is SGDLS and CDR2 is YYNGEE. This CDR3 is CASSADIGYEKLFF. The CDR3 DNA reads TGTGCCAGCAGCGCCGACATAGGTTATGAAAAACTGTTTTTT.

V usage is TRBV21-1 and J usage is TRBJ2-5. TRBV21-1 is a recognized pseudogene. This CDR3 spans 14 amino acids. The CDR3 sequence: CASSKGRKSETQYF. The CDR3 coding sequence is TGTGCCAGCAGCAAAGGACGAAAGAGCGAGACCCAGTACTTC.

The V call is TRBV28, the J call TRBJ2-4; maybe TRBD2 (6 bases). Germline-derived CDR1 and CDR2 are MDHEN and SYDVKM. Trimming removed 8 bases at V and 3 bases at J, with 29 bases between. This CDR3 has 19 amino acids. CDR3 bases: TGTGCCAGCTTGGGTCATTCCGCGGGATCCCATACCATCAAAAACATTCAGTACTTC. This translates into CASLGHSAGSHTIKNIQYF.

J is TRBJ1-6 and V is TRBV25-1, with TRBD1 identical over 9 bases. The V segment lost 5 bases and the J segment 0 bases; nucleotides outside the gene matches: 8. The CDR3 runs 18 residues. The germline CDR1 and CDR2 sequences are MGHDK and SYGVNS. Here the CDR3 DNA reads TGTGCCAGCAGTAAGGGACAGGGAATAGGCTCCTATAATTCACCCCTCCACTTT. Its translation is CASSKGQGIGSYNSPLHF.

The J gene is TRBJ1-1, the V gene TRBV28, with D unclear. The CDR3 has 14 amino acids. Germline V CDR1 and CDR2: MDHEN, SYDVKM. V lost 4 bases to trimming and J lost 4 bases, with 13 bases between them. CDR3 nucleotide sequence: TGTGCCAGCAGTTCTGGGGAGGCTCTCACTGAAGCTTTCTTT. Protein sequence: CASSSGEALTEAFF.

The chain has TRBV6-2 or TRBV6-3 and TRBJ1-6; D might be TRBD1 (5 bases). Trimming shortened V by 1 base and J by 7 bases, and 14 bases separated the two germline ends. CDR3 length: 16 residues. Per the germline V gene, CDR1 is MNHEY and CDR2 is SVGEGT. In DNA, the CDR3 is TGTGCCAGCAGTTACTTGCGGGGCTCGGGGAATTCACCCCTCCACTTT. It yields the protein CASSYLRGSGNSPLHF.

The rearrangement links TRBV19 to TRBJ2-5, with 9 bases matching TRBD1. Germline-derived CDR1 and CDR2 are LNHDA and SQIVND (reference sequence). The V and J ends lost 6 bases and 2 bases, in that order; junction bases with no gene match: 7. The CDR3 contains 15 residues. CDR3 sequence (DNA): TGTGCCAGTAGCCAAAGGGGACAGGGACAAGAGACCCAGTACTTC. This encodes CASSQRGQGQETQYF.